Presented here are 22 T cell receptor beta chains from one specimen sequenced in a study of regulatory T cells in long-lasting Graves disease. Time point meaning: newly diagnosed GD, antithyroid drugs for less than 3 months. PBMCs provided the RNA from which the TCR library was made. Building the TCR beta libraries relied on iRepertoire HTBI primers, and CDR3 regions underwent Arm-PCR. One entry per CDR3 protein, called by TCRdb with MiXCR from the multiplex PCR reads. The table includes 350,000 to 500,000 distinct CDR3 sequences, roughly 15% detected once. The same data also went into a second study, on T cells in Graves' hyperthyroidism and ophthalmopathy.

This material consisted of peripheral blood mononuclear cells (PBMCs), taken at new diagnosis, from a patient treated with antithyroid drugs. Every receptor here comes from a woman in her 30s with Graves disease.

This clonotype turned up a few times. The chain carries TRBV29-1 and TRBJ2-1, with a tentative D call TRBD2 (6 bases). V was shortened by 8 bases and J by 4 bases, with 15 bases between the two germline ends. The CDR3 runs 13 residues. The germline CDR1 and CDR2 sequences are SQVTM and ANQGSEA. CDR3 bases: TGCAGCACGATAGCGGATGAATACAATGAGCAGTTCTTC. It is translated as CSTIADEYNEQFF.

This clonotype was seen ten or more times. The chain joins TRBV6-9 to TRBJ2-6, with 10 bases fitting TRBD1. Germline CDR1 is MNHGY and CDR2 is SVAAGI. V was clipped by 3 bases and J by 0 bases; unmatched bases: 5. This CDR3 is built from 18 residues. Here the CDR3 DNA reads TGTGCCAGCAGTTACTCTGACAGGGGGCTCTCTGGGGCCAACGTCCTGACTTTC. Translating it yields CASSYSDRGLSGANVLTF.

As regards this clonotype: Just one base apart from a much larger clone, this may be a read error. The gene calls are TRBV11-2 and TRBJ2-3, with no clear D. This CDR3 contains 14 residues. V was pared by 6 bases and J by 4 bases, with 14 bases between. Germline CDR1 SGHAT, CDR2 FQNNGV. The CDR3 loop is CASSTRAKADTQYF. CDR3 DNA sequence: TGTGCCAGCAGTACTCGGGCTAAAGCAGATACGCAGTATTTT.

This clonotype appeared a few times. The chain carries TRBV20-1 and TRBJ2-2, with D hard to call. Trimming took off 3 bases at V and 8 bases at J, with 16 bases between the two ends. There are 14 residues in the CDR3. Germline-derived CDR1 and CDR2 are DFQATT and SNEGSKA (reference sequence). CDR3 nucleotide sequence: TGCAGTGCTAGTATTGGCGCGTATTGGGGGGAGCTGTTTTTT. Amino acid sequence: CSASIGAYWGELFF.

This clonotype was seen repeatedly, ten times or more. The chain joins TRBV11-2 to TRBJ2-5; D perhaps matches TRBD1 (6 bases). V was clipped by 5 bases and J by 6 bases, with 10 bases between them. Germline CDR1 SGHAT, CDR2 FQNNGV. The CDR3 length is 12 residues. CDR3 in amino acids: CASSHQGKTQYF. The DNA for the CDR3 is TGTGCCAGCAGCCACCAGGGGAAGACCCAGTACTTC.

This clonotype was counted many times. V is TRBV11-2 and J is TRBJ1-2; D is possibly TRBD1 (6 bases). The germline CDR1 and CDR2 sequences are SGHAT and FQNNGV. Trimming took off 3 bases at V and 4 bases at J, with 9 bases between the two ends. This CDR3 is 13 amino acids long. CDR3 in DNA: TGTGCCAGCAGCTTCAAGGGGGGCTATGGCTACACCTTC. It specifies CASSFKGGYGYTF.

The V call is TRBV7-9, the J call TRBJ2-4, with a tentative D call TRBD2 (5 bases). Germline values: CDR1 SEHNR, CDR2 FQNEAQ (reference sequence). V was trimmed by 11 bases and J by 0 bases, leaving 14 bases between them. This CDR3 comprises 14 residues. As DNA, the CDR3 is TGTGCCGGAGCTCATGAGGGAGCCAAAAACATTCAGTACTTC. It encodes CAGAHEGAKNIQYF.

The table lists this clonotype with many counts. J is TRBJ1-2 and V is TRBV29-1; TRBD1 agrees at 9 bases. Germline V gives CDR1 SQVTM, CDR2 ANQGSEA. This CDR3 contains 14 residues. J was trimmed by 4 bases and V by 4 bases; bases with no gene match: 7. The CDR3 DNA reads as TGCAGCGTTGGTGGGGGACAGGGAACCTATGGCTACACCTTC. Residues: CSVGGGQGTYGYTF.

This clonotype showed up just a few times. The chain joins TRBV20-1 to TRBJ2-5, with 9 bases identical to TRBD2. From germline, CDR1 is DFQATT and CDR2 SNEGSKA (reference sequence). V lost 7 bases and J lost 2; bases outside the gene matches: 5. The CDR3 length is 13 residues. CDR3 in DNA: TGCAGTGACGCGGGAGGGCGTCAAGAGACCCAGTACTTC. Protein sequence: CSDAGGRQETQYF.

The table lists this clonotype with a few counts. This chain connects TRBV7-9 to TRBJ2-4, with 13 bases aligning to TRBD2. This CDR3 is 22 amino acids long. Germline CDR1 is SEHNR and CDR2 is FQNEAQ (reference sequence). Trimming cost V 4 bases and J 0 bases; bases outside gene matches: 18. The DNA of the CDR3 is TGTGCCAGCAGCTCCAGGGGCTCCCCACTAGCGGGAGGGCCTCTAGCCAAAAACATTCAGTACTTC. This codes for CASSSRGSPLAGGPLAKNIQYF. Complete variable domain (other parts from reference TRBV7-9 and TRBJ2-4): DTGVSQNPRHKITKRGQNVTFRCDPISEHNRLYWYRQTLGQGPEFLTYFQNEAQLEKSRLLSDRFSAERPKGSFSTLEIQRTEQGDSAMYLCASSSRGSPLAGGPLAKNIQYFGAGTRLSVL.

The rearrangement uses TRBV7-9 and TRBJ2-1; 10 nucleotides align to TRBD1. CDR1 and CDR2 (germline): SEHNR, FQNEAQ (reference sequence). The CDR3 has 17 residues. The J segment lost 6 bases and the V segment lost 5 bases, leaving 13 bases of the junction unmatched. The chain's CDR3 is CASSLLRGQGKFNEQFF. The CDR3 nucleotides are TGTGCCAGCAGCCTCCTACGGGGACAGGGGAAATTCAATGAGCAGTTCTTC.

V is TRBV28 and J is TRBJ1-6; D gene uncertain. This CDR3 comprises 16 residues. Trimming shortened V by 1 base and J by 10 bases, and 17 bases separated the two germline ends. The germline V gene encodes CDR1 MDHEN and CDR2 SYDVKM. Here the CDR3 DNA reads TGTGCCAGCAGTTTATTCTCGGACCCTCGCACCTCACCCCTCCACTTT. It is translated as CASSLFSDPRTSPLHF.

The chain has TRBV19 and TRBJ2-1; 8 nucleotides match TRBD2. This CDR3 is built from 14 residues. Germline V lookup: CDR1 LNHDA, CDR2 SQIVND (reference sequence). V gave up 7 bases and J gave up 4 bases; unmatched junction bases: 6. Here the CDR3 DNA reads TGTGCCAGTACTGAGCGGGAGTGGTACAATGAGCAGTTCTTC. It is translated as CASTEREWYNEQFF.

This chain joins TRBV6-1 and TRBJ2-7; D remains unclear. V was cut by 6 bases and J by 4 bases, with 13 bases left in between. The CDR3 covers 13 residues. Germline V gene lookup returns CDR1 MNHNS and CDR2 SASEGT. CDR3 sequence: CASSRTNGYEQYF. CDR3 in DNA: TGTGCCAGCAGCCGTACTAACGGTTACGAGCAGTACTTC.

This clonotype was counted only a few times. This chain links TRBV7-2 with TRBJ1-3; D uncertain. Per germline, CDR1 SGHTA and CDR2 FQGNSA. The germline V and J ends were trimmed by 2 bases and 4 bases, with 18 bases remaining between them. This CDR3 is built from 17 residues. This CDR3 reads CASSLRGQSGSGNTIYF. DNA for the CDR3: TGTGCCAGCAGCTTACGTGGGCAGTCAGGTTCCGGAAACACCATATATTTT.

This clonotype was found a few times. The gene calls are TRBV29-1 and TRBJ2-1; D is uncertain. V lost 4 bases to trimming and J lost 7 bases, with 17 bases between them. The germline CDR1 and CDR2 sequences are SQVTM and ANQGSEA. This CDR3 comprises 14 residues. This CDR3 is CSVVVAFPQNEQFF. CDR3 nucleotides: TGCAGCGTTGTCGTGGCATTTCCACAGAATGAGCAGTTCTTC.

CDR3 nucleotides: TGTGCCAGCAGCACCCCCGGGCTAGCGGGAGGGAGCTCCTACAATGAGCAGTTCTTC. It codes for CASSTPGLAGGSSYNEQFF. The J gene is TRBJ2-1, the V gene TRBV27, with 12 bases identical to TRBD2. CDR3 length: 19 residues. Losses at the gene ends were 6 bases for V and 0 bases for J; bases not matched to a gene: 12. The germline V gene has CDR1 MNHEY and CDR2 SMNVEV (reference sequence).

The chain carries TRBV20-1 and TRBJ2-7, with 7 bases matching TRBD1. J gave up 0 bases and V 5 bases, and 7 bases lay outside the gene matches. Germline lookup yields CDR1 DFQATT and CDR2 SNEGSKA (reference sequence). The CDR3 consists of 14 residues. The CDR3 here is CSAVGQALSYEQYF. CDR3 DNA sequence: TGCAGTGCTGTCGGACAGGCCCTCTCCTACGAGCAGTACTTC.

This clonotype was observed many times. CDR3 region: CASSLPGQGTYEQYF. In DNA form, the CDR3 reads TGTGCCAGCAGCCTACCGGGACAGGGGACGTACGAGCAGTACTTC. The rearrangement uses TRBV3-1 and TRBJ2-7; 10 bases agree with TRBD1. The CDR3 loop spans 15 amino acids. CDR1 and CDR2 from the germline V gene are LGHDT and YNNKEL (reference sequence). After removal of 4 bases from V and 4 bases from J, the junction contained 7 bases not matched to a gene.

This clonotype was seen repeatedly, ten times or more. V and J are TRBV20-1 and TRBJ1-4; D is uncertain. Trimming removed 7 bases at V and 1 base at J, with 13 bases between. Germline CDR1 is DFQATT and CDR2 is SNEGSKA (reference sequence). CDR3 length: 14 residues. Written as DNA, the CDR3 is TGCAGTGTACGTGTACGGGGAACTAATGAAAAACTGTTTTTT. Its translation is CSVRVRGTNEKLFF.

This clonotype occurred many times. The chain employs TRBV2 and TRBJ2-1, with TRBD2 matching 8 bases. The J call could be wrong; TRBJ2-5 is a better fit for the DNA end. Germline assignment: CDR1 SNHLY and CDR2 FYNNEI. The length of the CDR3 is 16 residues. CDR3 region: CASSGREGSIWETQYF. CDR3 bases: TGTGCCAGCAGTGGACGGGAGGGTTCAATTTGGGAGACCCAGTACTTC.

The chain joins TRBV24-1 to TRBJ2-1; D gene uncertain. Germline V CDR1 and CDR2: KGHDR, SFDVKD. V was cut by 6 bases and J by 7 bases, with 9 bases left in between. This CDR3 spans 12 amino acids. DNA for the CDR3: TGTGCCACCAGTCAAAAGGTAAATGAGCAGTTCTTC. It yields the protein CATSQKVNEQFF.